This T cell receptor (beta chain) comes out of a study of blood T cell repertoires in COVID-19. The overall study: The origin of the acute and convalescent COVID-19 samples was the United States, Italy and Spain. T cells, B-cell-depleted T cells, or PBMCs supplied cDNA or gDNA.

V was pared by 1 base and J by 7 bases, with 6 bases between. This CDR3 is 11 amino acids long. Germline assignment: CDR1 SGHRS and CDR2 YFSETQ. Methods used by the authors: Amplification with reference gene primers provided the estimates of nucleated cell counts. The repertoire was sequenced with immunoSEQ multiplex PCR; TCRdb's copy has only in-frame clones and lacks some. V, J and clone size are those of that table, while D and trimming were read from the DNA. The table has around 97,000 clones, more than 75% seen once; the top ten hold more than 10%. The TCR was taken from a human donor in a cohort sampled during active COVID-19. The rearrangement joins TRBV5-1 to TRBJ2-7; D is uncertain. The sequencing input was peripheral blood. The DNA of the CDR3 is TGCGCCAGCAGCTTGAGAGAAGAGCAGTACTTC. This encodes CASSLREEQYF.